These 23 T cell receptor beta chains were sequenced from one sample in a study of human T cells and chemical hapten exposure. The template was total RNA from unfractionated whole blood. TCRdb ran MiXCR on the 5' RACE reads and lists one entry per CDR3 protein. The sample gives roughly 120,000 distinct CDR3 sequences, roughly 18% of which show up once; approximately 2.6% is in the top ten. The receptors come from a human donor in good health.

This clonotype came up a few times. The chain uses TRBV30 and TRBJ2-5; weak D call: TRBD2 (6 bases). The CDR3 has 13 residues. V dropped 2 bases and J dropped 5 bases, with 12 bases sitting between them. Per the germline V gene, CDR1 is GTSNPN and CDR2 is SVGIG (reference sequence). CDR3 bases: TGTGCCTGGAGTATACGGGACTTTGAGACCCAGTACTTC. It encodes CAWSIRDFETQYF.

This clonotype came up a few times. This chain connects TRBV4-2 to TRBJ1-4; no firm D call. CDR1 and CDR2 from the germline V gene are LGHNA and YNFKEQ. The V end lost 0 bases, the J end lost 8 bases, and 4 bases lay between the germline ends. The CDR3 sequence is 12 residues long. The CDR3 here is CASSQDREKLFF. In DNA, the CDR3 is TGTGCCAGCAGCCAAGATAGGGAAAAACTGTTTTTT.

This sequence joins TRBV29-1 and TRBJ2-3, with TRBD2 matching over 7 bases. The CDR3 is 15 amino acids. Germline V gene lookup returns CDR1 SQVTM and CDR2 ANQGSEA. V was pared by 1 base and J by 3 bases, with 7 bases of the junction left unmatched. The CDR3: CSVEAAGVGTDTQYF. CDR3 in DNA: TGCAGCGTTGAAGCGGCGGGAGTCGGGACAGATACGCAGTATTTT.

This clonotype was observed a handful of times. The rearrangement links TRBV20-1 to TRBJ2-7; D unclear. Trimming removed 0 bases from V and 2 bases from J, with 2 bases in between. CDR3 length: 11 residues. Germline CDR1 DFQATT, CDR2 SNEGSKA (reference sequence). The DNA for the CDR3 is TGCAGTGCTAGAGAGGCCTACGAGCAGTACTTC. Amino acid sequence: CSAREAYEQYF.

This clonotype was seen a few times. The rearrangement links TRBV28 to TRBJ1-5; possibly TRBD1 for D (6 bases). Trimming removed 9 bases from V and 2 bases from J, with 14 bases in between. The CDR3 totals 14 residues. Germline CDR1 reads MDHEN; CDR2 reads SYDVKM. CDR3 in amino acids: CASHGGGGNQPQHF. DNA of the CDR3: TGTGCCAGTCACGGGGGGGGCGGCAATCAGCCCCAGCATTTT.

The sample holds one count of this clonotype. The genes are TRBV29-1 and TRBJ2-1; 8 bases match TRBD2. Trimming removed 3 bases from V and 7 bases from J; junction bases left unmatched: 8. The CDR3 totals 14 residues. CDR1 and CDR2 (germline): SQVTM, ANQGSEA. This CDR3 is CSVDERESFNEQFF. The CDR3 DNA reads as TGCAGCGTTGATGAGCGGGAGAGTTTTAATGAGCAGTTCTTC.

This clonotype was found many times. V and J are TRBV20-1 and TRBJ1-5; 7 bases are a match to TRBD1. Germline values: CDR1 DFQATT, CDR2 SNEGSKA (reference sequence). This CDR3 contains 14 residues. V shed 6 bases and J 7 bases; nucleotides not matched to a gene: 12. In DNA, the CDR3 is TGCAGTGCACCCGCAAACAGGGGACGGCAGCCCCAGCATTTT. Amino acid sequence: CSAPANRGRQPQHF.

This clonotype was observed a few times. Germline is not matched at one junction end, which may reflect a read error. This chain joins TRBV9 and TRBJ1-4; D is perhaps TRBD1 (5 bases). Germline V gene data show CDR1 as SGDLS and CDR2 as YYNGEE. The CDR3 contains 14 residues. The CDR3 DNA reads TGTACCAGCAGCGGTGGGGCGAGAAGTGAAAAACTGTTTTTT. Its translation is CTSSGGARSEKLFF.

The chain has TRBV27 and TRBJ1-2; possibly TRBD1 for D (5 bases). Germline V gene sequence: CDR1 MNHEY, CDR2 SMNVEV (reference sequence). The CDR3 runs to 13 residues. V was pared by 6 bases and J by 8 bases, with 16 bases between. CDR3 loop: CASRGPSLKGYTF. DNA of the CDR3: TGTGCCAGCAGGGGACCGAGCCTTAAGGGCTACACCTTC.

The table lists this clonotype with a few counts. This chain links TRBV4-1 with TRBJ2-3, with D hard to call. V lost 4 bases and J 2 bases, leaving 10 bases between the germline ends. The length of the CDR3 is 14 residues. Per germline, CDR1 MGHRA and CDR2 YSYEKL. The CDR3 loop is CASSRAGYTDTQYF. Written as DNA, the CDR3 is TGCGCCAGCAGCCGAGCAGGCTACACAGATACGCAGTATTTT.

This clonotype was recorded a few times. The chain links TRBV6-5 to TRBJ2-7; 7 bases match TRBD1. Germline V CDR1 and CDR2: MNHEY, SVGAGI. The CDR3 runs 14 residues. The V segment lost 2 bases and the J segment 1 base; nucleotides outside the gene matches: 2. The CDR3 DNA follows: TGTGCCAGCAGTTACCTGGGACAGTCCTACGAGCAGTACTTC. It translates to CASSYLGQSYEQYF.

The chain recombines TRBV20-1 with TRBJ2-4; D may correspond to TRBD1 or TRBD2 (5 bases each). Trimming cost V 3 bases and J 0 bases, with 9 bases left between them. Germline CDR1 reads DFQATT; CDR2 reads SNEGSKA (reference sequence). This CDR3 has 14 amino acids. CDR3 nucleotide sequence: TGCAGTGCTAGGAGGGACGTAGCCAAAAACATTCAGTACTTC. Its protein product is CSARRDVAKNIQYF.

The chain is built from TRBV4-1 and TRBJ2-3; 8 bases match TRBD2. Unmatched junction bases numbered 11, after V lost 0 bases and J lost 3 bases. This CDR3 has 18 residues. Per germline, CDR1 MGHRA and CDR2 YSYEKL. The CDR3 bases are TGCGCCAGCAGCCAAGATTGGGCAGCGGGAGTTGGTACAGATACGCAGTATTTT. It translates to CASSQDWAAGVGTDTQYF.

This clonotype has more than one count but fewer than ten. The chain has TRBV18 and TRBJ1-1; D is unclear. This CDR3 has 13 amino acids. In germline, CDR1 is KGHSH, CDR2 LQKENI. Trimming shortened V by 0 bases and J by 5 bases, and 7 bases separated the two germline ends. CDR3: CASSPPWGTEAFF. In DNA form, the CDR3 reads TGTGCCAGCTCACCACCGTGGGGAACTGAAGCTTTCTTT.

This chain uses TRBV2 with TRBJ2-5; D not certain. V was cut by 4 bases and J by 1 base, with 4 bases left in between. The CDR3 runs to 12 residues. Germline CDR1 SNHLY, CDR2 FYNNEI. In DNA form, the CDR3 reads TGTGCCAGCAGTGTCCTCCAAGAGACCCAGTACTTC. Translation gives CASSVLQETQYF.

The V and J genes are TRBV21-1 and TRBJ2-7; no DNA check was done on the table's D call, TRBD1. TRBV21-1 is a pseudogene. The CDR3 is 13 residues long. The CDR3 nucleotides are TGTGCCAGCAGCAGGCACAGGGGCTACGAGCAGTACTTC. Translated, it gives CASSRHRGYEQYF.

J is TRBJ2-3 and V is TRBV7-2, with D possibly being TRBD2 (5 bases). This CDR3 comprises 13 residues. CDR1 SGHTA and CDR2 FQGNSA come from the germline V gene. With 5 bases removed from V and 4 bases from J, the gap between germline ends came to 10 bases. The CDR3 loop is CASSTVGADTQYF. CDR3 nucleotide sequence: TGTGCCAGCAGCACCGTCGGGGCAGATACGCAGTATTTT.

This clonotype has a handful of counts. The chain is built from TRBV6-6 and TRBJ2-7; D gene ambiguous. Trimming removed 5 bases at V and 2 bases at J, with 13 bases between. The CDR3 runs to 14 residues. Germline V gene lookup returns CDR1 MNHNY and CDR2 SVGAGI (reference sequence). This CDR3 reads CASSRTEPAYEQYF. The CDR3 DNA is TGTGCCAGCAGTCGTACAGAACCCGCCTACGAGCAGTACTTC.

The V gene is TRBV10-2, the J gene TRBJ2-7, with D tentatively TRBD2 (5 bases). Between the trimmed V and J ends, which lost 6 bases and 3 bases, there was a span of 9 bases. The germline gives CDR1 WSHSY, CDR2 SAAADI. The CDR3 spans 12 residues. CDR3 sequence reads: CASRVGDYEQYF. In DNA, the CDR3 is TGCGCCAGCAGGGTCGGGGACTACGAGCAGTACTTC.

The rearrangement joins TRBV27 to TRBJ2-5; the D is unclear. Germline V gene sequence: CDR1 MNHEY, CDR2 SMNVEV (reference sequence). The CDR3 loop spans 14 amino acids. Trimming took 0 bases from V and 5 from J, leaving 10 bases between them. In DNA form, the CDR3 reads TGTGCCAGCAGTTTATCGCATGGTCGGGAGACCCAGTACTTC. Translating gives CASSLSHGRETQYF.

The V call is TRBV28, the J call TRBJ1-5; D not certain. Germline V gene sequence: CDR1 MDHEN, CDR2 SYDVKM. CDR3 size: 14 residues. V gave up 5 bases and J gave up 0 bases, with 8 bases separating them. Here the CDR3 DNA reads TGTGCCAGCAGTGGCCATTATAGCAATCAGCCCCAGCATTTT. Its translation is CASSGHYSNQPQHF. The variable domain in full, with the rest retrieved from reference TRBV28 and TRBJ1-5, is DVKVTQSSRYLVKRTGEKVFLECVQDMDHENMFWYRQDPGLGLRLIYFSYDVKMKEKGDIPEGYSVSREKKERFSLILESASTNQTSMYLCASSGHYSNQPQHFGDGTRLSIL.

This chain joins TRBV29-1 and TRBJ1-4; the D gene is possibly TRBD1 (5 bases). Germline loops: CDR1 SQVTM, CDR2 ANQGSEA. The germline V and J ends were trimmed by 4 bases and 2 bases, with 11 bases remaining between them. This CDR3 has 14 amino acids. The DNA of the CDR3 is TGCAGCGTTGTGGGGAGGGGCACTAATGAAAAACTGTTTTTT. This gives the protein CSVVGRGTNEKLFF.

In this sample, this clonotype turned up a few times. This rearrangement joins TRBV12-3 or TRBV12-4 to TRBJ1-1; unclear D gene. The CDR3 runs 15 residues. The V gene lost 2 bases and the J gene lost 0 bases, with 10 bases spanning the gap. CDR3 protein: CASSLSEVVNTEAFF. DNA for the CDR3: TGTGCCAGCAGTTTATCGGAGGTGGTGAACACTGAAGCTTTCTTT.